This T cell receptor (beta chain) was sequenced during a study of cytomegalovirus exposure and HLA in healthy donors. Study-level points and caveats: In a later analysis, at a false discovery rate of 0.05, 16,951 TCR beta sequences were associated with HLA alleles.

Worth noting for this clone: What it recognizes is unknown.

Researchers ran the PCR with 60 Vbeta and 13 Jbeta primers. This table comes from immunoSEQ multiplex PCR, and its TCRdb copy is limited to in-frame clones, with some not included. Its table lists under 250,000 clones. From germline, CDR1 is SGHTA and CDR2 FQGNSA. V was clipped by 1 base and J by 6 bases, with 9 bases between them. The CDR3 totals 14 residues. V usage is TRBV7-2 and J usage is TRBJ1-4, with D perhaps matching TRBD1 (6 bases). The sequenced sample was PBMCs. The sequence derives from a girl aged 2-9 years in good health and CMV-seropositive. This chain's CDR3 is CASSLDRVDEKLFF. The CDR3 DNA reads TGTGCCAGCAGCTTAGACAGGGTAGATGAAAAACTGTTTTTT.